This T cell receptor (beta chain) was profiled in a study of glioma-infiltrating T cells. Amplification of TCR alpha and beta CDR3 regions from RNA used iRepertoire nested multiplex PCR. Tissue mRNA or PBMC total RNA, 100-400 ng, went into one-step reverse transcription and amplification. TCRdb independently ran MiXCR on the multiplex PCR reads; one entry per CDR3 protein. The table has 150,000 to 200,000 distinct CDR3 sequences, more than 25% seen once. CDR1 is MNHEY, CDR2 SMNVEV, per germline (reference sequence). The CDR3 is made up of 13 amino acids. The V end was cut by 5 bases, the J end by 1 base, with 8 bases between. This clonotype has at least ten counts. Its antigen is not identified. Study-wide points: Non-neoplastic patients had below-expected tissue-blood divergence, while all gliomas exceeded expectation.

The V and J genes are TRBV27 and TRBJ2-5, with D hard to call. The sample comprised glioma tissue, nonneoplastic brain tissue, or PBMCs (not recorded which). The TCR sequence derives from a human donor with low-grade glioma or glioblastoma, undergoing nonglioma brain surgery, or in good health (not recorded which). The CDR3 loop is CASSRQSQETQYF. CDR3 DNA: TGTGCCAGCAGTAGACAAAGCCAAGAGACCCAGTACTTC.